The 11 T cell receptor beta chains below come from one sample, sequenced in a study of shared clonotypes between healthy human individuals (dated by TCRdb to between 2020 and 2021). The receptor library was made with the immunoSEQ multiplex PCR assay. TCRdb limited this immuneACCESS table to in-frame rearrangements with V and J called. A share of clones is missing; checked studies link under half to unresolved V genes, and the rest is unexplained. This sample lists approximately 2,300,000 clones; under 95% were detected once. The ten most abundant clones make up approximately 0.41% of the sample. Sequenced: naive CD4+ T cells from PBMCs. In the paper's terms, the cell subset or site label means: CD45RA+ positively selected. The receptors originated from a man aged 18 to 35 in good health. Some clones in this sample may be carry-over from other donors' samples.

The rearrangement uses TRBV27 and TRBJ1-1, with D perhaps matching TRBD1 (5 bases). Germline V CDR1 and CDR2: MNHEY, SMNVEV (reference sequence). With 3 bases removed from V and 1 base from J, the gap between germline ends came to 12 bases. This CDR3 has 15 residues. CDR3 DNA sequence: TGTGCCAGCAGTTTTAGGAGGGGTTGGAACACTGAAGCTTTCTTT. Translation: CASSFRRGWNTEAFF.

The chain carries TRBV28 and TRBJ1-2; maybe TRBD1 (5 bases). Trimming removed 5 bases from V and 3 bases from J, with 19 bases in between. Germline V CDR1 and CDR2: MDHEN, SYDVKM. The CDR3 length is 16 residues. In DNA form, the CDR3 reads TGTGCCAGCAGTCCCCGGGACTTCCCTTGGCACTATGGCTACACCTTC. Protein sequence: CASSPRDFPWHYGYTF.

The chain links TRBV7-3 to TRBJ2-3; D call uncertain. This CDR3 region has 15 residues. Germline loops: CDR1 SGHTA, CDR2 FQGTGA. Trimming shortened V by 5 bases and J by 1 base, and 13 bases separated the two germline ends. This chain's CDR3 is CASSPTSLGTDTQYF. Here the CDR3 DNA reads TGTGCCAGCAGCCCCACCAGTCTCGGCACAGATACGCAGTATTTT.

The genes are TRBV6-1 and TRBJ2-5; D tentatively reads TRBD1 or TRBD2 (5 bases each). The CDR3 runs to 14 residues. The germline gives CDR1 MNHNS, CDR2 SASEGT. The germline V and J ends were trimmed by 0 bases and 5 bases, with 10 bases remaining between them. The CDR3 here is CASSEARGGETQYF. CDR3 nucleotides: TGTGCCAGCAGTGAAGCTCGGGGCGGGGAGACCCAGTACTTC.

The gene calls are TRBV5-6 and TRBJ2-1; 10 bases line up with TRBD1. Germline loops: CDR1 SGHDT, CDR2 YYEEEE. V gave up 3 bases and J gave up 7 bases; unmatched junction bases: 16. This CDR3 is built from 18 residues. CDR3 sequence (DNA): TGTGCCAGCAGCTGGACCGGGGTCGGGACAGGGGCGGGGAATGAGCAGTTCTTC. The encoded protein is CASSWTGVGTGAGNEQFF.

In regard to this clone: One end of the junction varies from germline; a read error may be responsible. This CDR3 is also generated by other DNA sequences in the sample. This chain connects TRBV5-1 to TRBJ1-2; possible D gene TRBD1, 5 bases. This CDR3 region has 14 residues. Germline-derived CDR1 and CDR2 are SGHRS and YFSETQ. CDR3 DNA sequence: TGCGCCAGCAGCCCCCGACAAGGGGACTATGGCTATACCTTC. Its protein is CASSPRQGDYGYTF.

The chain's CDR3 is CASSEIQYGYTF. CDR3 DNA sequence: TGTGCCAGTAGTGAGATTCAATATGGCTACACCTTC. This chain joins TRBV19 and TRBJ1-2; the D is unclear. V gave up 5 bases and J gave up 5 bases, with 9 bases separating them. In germline, CDR1 is LNHDA, CDR2 SQIVND (reference sequence). This CDR3 has 12 residues. Full variable domain (outside the CDR3, taken from reference TRBV19 and TRBJ1-2): DGGITQSPKYLFRKEGQNVTLSCEQNLNHDAMYWYRQDPGQGLRLIYYSQIVNDFQKGDIAEGYSVSREKKESFPLTVTSAQKNPTAFYLCASSEIQYGYTFGSGTRLTVV.

This chain connects TRBV7-2 to TRBJ2-7; a possible D gene is TRBD2 (5 bases). This CDR3 is 15 amino acids long. Germline CDR1 reads SGHTA; CDR2 reads FQGNSA. V lost 6 bases and J lost 2, with 17 bases in between. The CDR3 reads CASRPSAALTYEQYF. In DNA, the CDR3 is TGTGCCAGCAGACCCTCAGCGGCTCTTACCTACGAGCAGTACTTC.

The chain joins TRBV7-9 to TRBJ2-1; 11 bases are a match to TRBD2. The V segment lost 3 bases and the J segment 10 bases; nucleotides outside the gene matches: 5. CDR3 length: 14 amino acids. CDR1 is SEHNR, CDR2 FQNEAQ, per germline (reference sequence). CDR3 amino acids: CASSFLAGGMEQFF. In DNA form, the CDR3 reads TGTGCCAGCAGCTTTCTAGCGGGAGGTATGGAGCAGTTCTTC.

The rearrangement uses TRBV6-4 and TRBJ2-2; TRBD2 matches at 14 bases. CDR3 length: 17 amino acids. J gave up 6 bases and V 3 bases, and 6 bases lay outside the gene matches. The V gene's germline CDR1 is MRHNA and CDR2 SNTAGT. For the CDR3, the DNA is TGTGCCAGCAGTGAGGGACTAGCGGGAGCGTCAGCCGGGGAGCTGTTTTTT. Its protein product is CASSEGLAGASAGELFF.

The CDR3 DNA is TGCGCCAGCAGCTTGGGCCCCAGGGTAAGCGACGAGCAGTACTTC. Protein: CASSLGPRVSDEQYF. The rearrangement joins TRBV5-1 to TRBJ2-7; the D gene is possibly TRBD1 (5 bases). The CDR3 extends over 15 amino acids. Trimming stripped 0 bases from V and 5 bases from J, with 15 bases between. CDR1 and CDR2 (germline): SGHRS, YFSETQ.